The T cell receptor (beta chain) under discussion was sequenced for a study of blood T cell repertoires in COVID-19 (dated by TCRdb to the early 2020s). For the study in its entirety: The collaborator samples originated in the United States, Italy and Spain and spanned the acute and convalescent phases of COVID-19. The prospective study material was composed of cDNA or gDNA derived from T cells, B-cell-depleted T cells, or PBMCs. Deeply sampled blood TCRbeta repertoires from subjects exposed to, actively infected with, or recovered from COVID-19 were included in the dataset. The repertoires were made available in a free public database intended to serve as a resource for research on the immune response to SARS-CoV-2. The samples were drawn from two sources: the first 160 participants of the ongoing ImmuneRACE study, and fewer than 1,500 subjects contributed by 6 global collaborators. Sample metadata almost always included a de-identified subject ID, COVID-19 status, age in years and sex. Where HLA class I and class II types were available, the types were taken from metadata supplied by the sample provider, not from assay-based typing.

Points on this clone: Its specific antigen is unknown. Within one base of it there is no much larger clone, and no base qualities were kept.

Whole blood was collected in K2EDTA tubes by collaborating institutions according to the institutions' own protocols. Collaborator samples were shipped for TCRbeta analysis as frozen whole blood, isolated PBMCs, or DNA extracted from either sample type. The germline V gene (reference sequence) sets CDR1 to GTSNPN and CDR2 to SVGIG. V was cut back by 3 bases and J by 11 bases, leaving a gap of 16 bases between them. Its CDR3 holds 12 amino acids, cysteine through phenylalanine. CDR3 DNA only is kept here, 36 bases in frame from base 1. TCRbeta CDR3 regions were amplified from genomic DNA using the immunoSEQ Assay, a bias-controlled multiplex PCR. Regarding the original processing steps: Nucleated cell counts per sample were estimated from amplification of reference gene primers within the assay. To quantify the absolute abundance of each unique TCRbeta CDR3 rearrangement, sequence reads were collapsed and filtered. For each sample, productive Simpson clonality was calculated by taking the square root of Simpson's diversity index across productive rearrangements. This is the immuneACCESS table as TCRdb keeps it, with only in-frame sequences that have V and J called. A part of the clones is gone; compared with another copy, unresolved V genes explain less than half, and the rest is unexplained. That table furnishes V, J and clone size, whereas the DNA furnished D and trimming. For this sample there are roughly 83,000 clones; around 87% appear just once. The ten largest clones take up around 7.8% of the sample.

The research as a whole found: The amount of clinical and demographic metadata varied by source and participant and was provided uncurated.

The sequenced material came from peripheral blood. The origin of this receptor is a man older than 75 with active or convalescent COVID-19. The sequence links TRBV30 to TRBJ1-1; the D segment could be TRBD1, given 5 matching bases. The nucleotides read TGTGCCTGGAGCCAAATAGGGGCGCGGGCTTTCTTT. This sequence encodes CAWSQIGARAFF.